This T cell receptor (beta chain) was recovered during a study of early T cells in non-severe SARS-CoV-2 infection. Study background: The authors sequenced bulk RNA from unsorted whole blood, leaving chains unpaired.

Whole-study results and caveats: VDJdb matching, biased toward anti-spike CD8 responses, missed private and CD4 specificities.

The protocol attached unique molecular identifiers to individual cDNA molecules. TCRdb passed the 5' RACE reads through MiXCR, listing each CDR3 protein once. The data contain roughly 34,000 distinct CDR3 sequences, roughly 6% of them singletons. Relative to its sample, this clonotype is medium-sized (0.01 to 0.1%). The antigen remains unidentified. CDR3 length: 12 amino acids. Germline trimming cut 7 bases from V and 4 bases from J; bases unmatched to any gene: 1. Germline lookup yields CDR1 DFQATT and CDR2 SNEGSKA (reference sequence). The clonotype originates from an adult who was a healthcare worker with PCR-confirmed SARS-CoV-2 infection or an uninfected control (not recorded which). The sample comprised whole blood. The V gene is TRBV20-1, the J gene TRBJ2-1; TRBD2 aligns across 10 bases. The CDR3 DNA reads TGCAGTGGGACTAGCGGTTACAATGAGCAGTTCTTC. The encoded protein is CSGTSGYNEQFF.